The following is a T cell receptor (beta chain) sequence with its context. Its specificity is not known. Inclusion required at least two post-ART and at least one pre-ART PBMC samples. Each specimen consisted of roughly 0.9-10 million cryopreserved PBMC prior to extraction of DNA. This CDR3 spans 16 amino acids. The ends were cut back, 1 base at V and 0 bases at J, with 12 bases in the middle. Germline V lookup: CDR1 SGHNT, CDR2 YENEEA. This record belongs to a study of long-term antiretroviral therapy in people with HIV. Findings and caveats of the study: Narrower CDR3 length ranges marked HIV repertoires relative to controls. An increase in diversity followed ART, yet levels stayed below transplant donor controls.

Runs used v3.0 of the immunoSEQ assay and were done at survey level. Data came from immunoSEQ multiplex PCR; TCRdb stores just in-frame clones and leaves some out. The repertoire holds 25,000 to 40,000 clones, with about 95% as singletons. The material sequenced was unsorted PBMCs, taken 6.5 to 6.6 years after starting antiretroviral therapy. The TCR comes from a man aged 25 to 40 with HIV. The chain joins TRBV11-3 to TRBJ2-5, with TRBD2 as a possible D gene (6 bases). This chain's CDR3 is CASSLGGELYQETQYF. As DNA, the CDR3 is TGTGCCAGCAGCTTAGGCGGGGAGCTGTACCAAGAGACCCAGTACTTC.